Below, one T cell receptor beta chain is given with its context. This entry comes from a study of blood T cell repertoires in COVID-19. Losses at the gene ends were 0 bases for V and 6 bases for J; bases not matched to a gene: 6. The germline V gene encodes CDR1 MRHNA and CDR2 SNTAGT. The CDR3 has 16 residues. Profiling relied on immunoSEQ multiplex PCR, and the TCRdb table lists in-frame clones only, not all of them. The table records roughly 140,000 clones, roughly 88% of them present only once. The sequence was collected from a woman aged 50 to 60 in a cohort sampled during active or convalescent COVID-19. Sequenced sample: peripheral blood. The rearrangement uses TRBV6-4 and TRBJ2-3; 10 bases are a match to TRBD2. The CDR3 DNA follows: TGTGCCAGCAGTGACTCGTTAGCGGGGGGTAGGGATACGCAGTATTTT. Amino acid sequence: CASSDSLAGGRDTQYF.